One and the same sample provided the 23 T cell receptor beta chains below, sequenced in a study of cytomegalovirus exposure and HLA in healthy donors. The PCR made use of 60 Vbeta and 13 Jbeta primers. Produced via immunoSEQ multiplex PCR; TCRdb's table is partial and in-frame only. The table includes about 130,000 clones, approximately 60% detected once. Sequenced input: PBMCs. The origin of the receptors is a human donor in good health.

The rearrangement links TRBV7-8 to TRBJ2-7, with TRBD2 matching 7 bases. The length of the CDR3 is 15 residues. V gave up 6 bases and J gave up 2 bases; unmatched junction bases: 10. Germline V gene data show CDR1 as SGHVS and CDR2 as FQNEAQ. CDR3 residues: CASSPGGAGAYEQYF. CDR3 bases: TGTGCCAGCAGTCCCGGCGGCGCGGGAGCCTACGAGCAGTACTTC.

The chain recombines TRBV5-4 with TRBJ2-3; D not resolved. V gave up 1 base and J gave up 0 bases, with 3 bases separating them. The germline V gene has CDR1 SGHNT and CDR2 YYREEE (reference sequence). The CDR3 has 13 amino acids. The CDR3 sequence: CASSLPSTDTQYF. CDR3 nucleotides: TGTGCCAGCAGCTTGCCTAGCACAGATACGCAGTATTTT.

This clone was recorded only once. The chain is built from TRBV28 and TRBJ2-1; 8 bases map to TRBD1. CDR3 length equals 13 residues. CDR1 is MDHEN and CDR2 is SYDVKM in the germline V gene. Losses at the gene ends were 4 bases for V and 7 bases for J; bases not matched to a gene: 3. The CDR3 DNA follows: TGTGCCAGCAGTTCCAGACAGGGGAATGAGCAGTTCTTC. Its protein product is CASSSRQGNEQFF.

V and J are TRBV12-2 and TRBJ2-7; the table's D call of TRBD2 was not tested on the DNA. TRBV12-2 is a pseudogene locus. The CDR3 has 15 residues. DNA of the CDR3: TGTGCAAGTCGCTTGATTAGCGGGAGGGCCTACGAGCAGTACTTC. Translation gives CASRLISGRAYEQYF.

The rearrangement links TRBV19 to TRBJ2-1; 7 bases fit TRBD2. The CDR3 is made up of 16 amino acids. Trimming cost V 4 bases and J 6 bases; bases outside gene matches: 12. Per the germline V gene, CDR1 is LNHDA and CDR2 is SQIVND (reference sequence). The CDR3 reads CASSTSGTWGGNEQFF. The CDR3 DNA is TGTGCCAGTAGTACTAGCGGCACCTGGGGGGGCAATGAGCAGTTCTTC.

The chain joins TRBV9 to TRBJ2-1, with 9 bases fitting TRBD1. CDR1 SGDLS and CDR2 YYNGEE come from the germline V gene. The CDR3 has 13 residues. Trimming cost V 3 bases and J 7 bases; bases outside gene matches: 2. The CDR3 protein is CASSAGQGNEQFF. The CDR3 nucleotides read TGTGCCAGCAGCGCGGGACAGGGAAATGAGCAGTTCTTC. The whole variable domain, filled in from reference TRBV9 and TRBJ2-1, reads DSGVTQTPKHLITATGQRVTLRCSPRSGDLSVYWYQQSLDQGLQFLIQYYNGEERAKGNILERFSAQQFPDLHSELNLSSLELGDSALYFCASSAGQGNEQFFGPGTRLTVL.

V is TRBV27 and J is TRBJ1-2; tentatively, D is TRBD1 (6 bases). The germline V and J ends were trimmed by 2 bases and 8 bases, with 9 bases remaining between them. This CDR3 has 12 amino acids. In germline, CDR1 is MNHEY, CDR2 SMNVEV (reference sequence). The CDR3 loop reads CASSLGGQGYTF. The CDR3 nucleotides are TGTGCCAGCAGTTTAGGGGGCCAGGGCTACACCTTC.

V gene TRBV15 combines with J gene TRBJ2-1; 8 positions match TRBD2. V was pared by 3 bases and J by 9 bases, with 16 bases of the junction left unmatched. The germline CDR1 and CDR2 sequences are LNHNV and YYDKDF (reference sequence). The CDR3 loop spans 17 amino acids. The CDR3 is CATSSPESGSPKGEQFF. CDR3 DNA: TGTGCCACCAGCAGCCCTGAAAGCGGGAGTCCCAAGGGTGAGCAGTTCTTC.

This clone came up a few times. This chain connects TRBV10-3 to TRBJ1-4, with 7 bases fitting TRBD1. The V segment lost 0 bases and the J segment 4 bases; nucleotides outside the gene matches: 5. CDR3 length: 16 amino acids. CDR1 is ENHRY, CDR2 SYGVKD, per germline. Here the CDR3 reads CAISESRGTVNEKLFF. CDR3 nucleotide sequence: TGTGCCATCAGTGAGTCTAGGGGGACAGTTAATGAAAAACTGTTTTTT.

The chain links TRBV10-2 to TRBJ2-3; possible D gene TRBD1, 5 bases. Germline V gene sequence: CDR1 WSHSY, CDR2 SAAADI. This CDR3 contains 14 residues. With 4 bases removed from V and 0 bases from J, the gap between germline ends came to 8 bases. The CDR3 DNA sequence: TGCGCCAGCAGTGTCACAGGAAGCACAGATACGCAGTATTTT. Translated, it gives CASSVTGSTDTQYF.

This clone has more than one count but fewer than ten. The gene calls are TRBV7-2 and TRBJ2-7, with 7 positions matching TRBD1. Germline V gene sequence: CDR1 SGHTA, CDR2 FQGNSA. This CDR3 is built from 14 residues. Trimming at V came to 4 bases and at J to 2 bases, leaving 5 bases not matched to a gene. In nucleotides, the CDR3 is TGTGCCAGCAGCTCCTCCGGGACAGCCTACGAGCAGTACTTC. Its protein is CASSSSGTAYEQYF.

This chain uses TRBV4-1 with TRBJ2-7; TRBD1 might be the D (5 bases). The CDR3 has 15 residues. The V and J ends lost 2 bases and 0 bases respectively, with 11 bases between them. CDR1 and CDR2 from the germline V gene are MGHRA and YSYEKL. The CDR3 spells CASSQPWGRSYEQYF. CDR3 sequence (DNA): TGCGCCAGCAGCCAACCCTGGGGCCGCTCCTACGAGCAGTACTTC.

This clone was picked up a small number of times. The chain has TRBV9 and TRBJ2-6; 11 positions agree with TRBD2. This CDR3 region has 18 residues. In germline, CDR1 is SGDLS, CDR2 YYNGEE. J was trimmed by 4 bases and V by 0 bases; bases with no gene match: 6. CDR3 sequence reads: CASSVDGLAGSGANVLTF. The CDR3 coding sequence is TGTGCCAGCAGCGTAGATGGACTAGCGGGTTCCGGGGCCAACGTCCTGACTTTC. Combining the CDR3 with reference TRBV9 and TRBJ2-6 gives the whole variable domain DSGVTQTPKHLITATGQRVTLRCSPRSGDLSVYWYQQSLDQGLQFLIQYYNGEERAKGNILERFSAQQFPDLHSELNLSSLELGDSALYFCASSVDGLAGSGANVLTFGAGSRLTVL.

The rearrangement links TRBV28 to TRBJ2-3; 9 nucleotides match TRBD1. Germline V lookup: CDR1 MDHEN, CDR2 SYDVKM. The V segment lost 3 bases and the J segment 3 bases; nucleotides outside the gene matches: 19. The CDR3 has 20 residues. For the CDR3, the DNA is TGTGCCAGCAGTTTGCTTGGGACTCTAGGGCGGGGGACAGGGACAGATACGCAGTATTTT. It encodes CASSLLGTLGRGTGTDTQYF. Filled out from reference TRBV28 and TRBJ2-3, the complete variable domain reads DVKVTQSSRYLVKRTGEKVFLECVQDMDHENMFWYRQDPGLGLRLIYFSYDVKMKEKGDIPEGYSVSREKKERFSLILESASTNQTSMYLCASSLLGTLGRGTGTDTQYFGPGTRLTVL.

The chain recombines TRBV5-6 with TRBJ2-1, with D perhaps matching TRBD2 (6 bases). There are 13 residues in the CDR3. Trimming cost V 4 bases and J 3 bases, with 8 bases left between them. Germline loops: CDR1 SGHDT, CDR2 YYEEEE. CDR3 bases: TGTGCCAGCAGCCGGGACTTCTACAATGAGCAGTTCTTC. It encodes CASSRDFYNEQFF.

V and J are TRBV7-2 and TRBJ2-7, with 8 nucleotides matching TRBD1. Germline V gene data show CDR1 as SGHTA and CDR2 as FQGNSA. The CDR3 runs to 14 residues. J lost 2 bases, V lost 1 base, and 1 base had no gene match. The CDR3 sequence is CASSLGTGPYEQYF. In DNA form, the CDR3 reads TGTGCCAGCAGCTTAGGGACAGGGCCCTACGAGCAGTACTTC.

This clone has a handful of counts. The chain combines TRBV6-1 with TRBJ1-5, with a possible D match to TRBD1 (5 bases). V was clipped by 8 bases and J by 0 bases, with 8 bases between them. Germline assignment: CDR1 MNHNS and CDR2 SASEGT. The CDR3 has 13 amino acids. The DNA for the CDR3 is TGTGCCAGCGTAACAGGTAGCAATCAGCCCCAGCATTTT. Residues: CASVTGSNQPQHF.

The chain combines TRBV9 with TRBJ2-3; the match to TRBD1 covers 7 bases. Per germline, CDR1 SGDLS and CDR2 YYNGEE. There are 13 residues in the CDR3. After removal of 5 bases from V and 8 bases from J, the junction contained 8 bases not matched to a gene. This chain's CDR3 is CASSERQGGTQYF. CDR3 nucleotide sequence: TGTGCCAGCAGTGAGAGACAGGGCGGTACGCAGTATTTT.

This clone was found once. V and J are TRBV7-2 and TRBJ1-5; D unclear. Trimming took off 5 bases at V and 5 bases at J, with 7 bases between the two ends. The CDR3 sequence is 12 residues long. Germline assignment: CDR1 SGHTA and CDR2 FQGNSA. The CDR3 is CASSPYDQPQHF. The CDR3 DNA is TGTGCCAGCAGCCCCTATGATCAGCCCCAGCATTTT.

The chain carries TRBV5-4 and TRBJ2-1; 14 bases map to TRBD2. Germline-derived CDR1 and CDR2 are SGHNT and YYREEE (reference sequence). The trim removed 4 bases at V and 2 bases at J, leaving 2 bases unmatched. The CDR3 is made up of 16 amino acids. CDR3 protein: CASSQGLAGAYNEQFF. In DNA form, the CDR3 reads TGTGCCAGCAGCCAGGGACTAGCGGGAGCCTACAATGAGCAGTTCTTC.

The chain recombines TRBV10-2 with TRBJ2-7; 10 positions match TRBD2. Trimming took 4 bases from V and 7 from J; bases not matched to a gene: 7. Germline loops: CDR1 WSHSY, CDR2 SAAADI. The length of the CDR3 is 14 residues. The CDR3: CASSGLAGAKEQYF. DNA for the CDR3: TGCGCCAGCAGTGGGCTAGCGGGGGCGAAGGAGCAGTACTTC.

Only a few counts were recorded for this clone. The chain joins TRBV5-5 to TRBJ2-3; 14 positions agree with TRBD2. With V trimmed by 0 bases and J by 1 base, 4 bases remained unmatched. This CDR3 is 18 amino acids long. The germline V gene has CDR1 SGHKS and CDR2 YYEKEE (reference sequence). The DNA of the CDR3 is TGTGCCAGCAGCTTGGGACTAGCGGGAGGGCCGCGCACAGATACGCAGTATTTT. This encodes CASSLGLAGGPRTDTQYF.

This clone has only a few counts. The J gene is TRBJ1-5, the V gene TRBV6-5; possible D gene TRBD1, 5 bases. V lost 2 bases, J lost 3 bases, and 8 bases lay in between. Germline values: CDR1 MNHEY, CDR2 SVGAGI. This CDR3 comprises 14 residues. CDR3 protein: CASSYGGINQPQHF. In DNA form, the CDR3 reads TGTGCCAGCAGTTACGGGGGGATCAATCAGCCCCAGCATTTT.